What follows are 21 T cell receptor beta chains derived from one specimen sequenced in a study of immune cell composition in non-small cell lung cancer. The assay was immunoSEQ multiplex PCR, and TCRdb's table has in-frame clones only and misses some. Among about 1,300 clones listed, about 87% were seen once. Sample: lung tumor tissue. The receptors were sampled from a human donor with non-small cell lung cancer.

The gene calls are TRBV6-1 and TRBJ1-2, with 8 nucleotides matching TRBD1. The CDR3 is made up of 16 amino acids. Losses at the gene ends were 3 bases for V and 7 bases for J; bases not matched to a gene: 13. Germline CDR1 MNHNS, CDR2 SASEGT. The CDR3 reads CASSDPTGGFVSGYTF. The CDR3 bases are TGTGCCAGCAGTGATCCAACAGGGGGTTTTGTCTCTGGCTACACCTTC.

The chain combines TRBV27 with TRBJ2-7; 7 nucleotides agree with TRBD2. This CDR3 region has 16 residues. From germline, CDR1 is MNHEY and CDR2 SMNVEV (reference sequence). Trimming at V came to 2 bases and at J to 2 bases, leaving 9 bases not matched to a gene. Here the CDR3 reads CASSLTGWEGPYEQYF. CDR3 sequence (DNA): TGTGCCAGCAGTTTAACGGGGTGGGAGGGCCCCTACGAGCAGTACTTC.

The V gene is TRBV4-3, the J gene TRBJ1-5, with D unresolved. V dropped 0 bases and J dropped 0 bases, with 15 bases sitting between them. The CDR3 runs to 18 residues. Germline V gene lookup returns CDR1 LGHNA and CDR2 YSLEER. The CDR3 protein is CASSQDLGRGNSNQPQHF. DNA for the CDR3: TGCGCCAGCAGCCAAGATTTGGGCCGGGGTAATAGCAATCAGCCCCAGCATTTT.

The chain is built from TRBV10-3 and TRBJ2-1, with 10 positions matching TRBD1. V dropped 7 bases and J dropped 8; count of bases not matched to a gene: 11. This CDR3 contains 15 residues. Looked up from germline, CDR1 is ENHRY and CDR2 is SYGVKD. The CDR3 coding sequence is TGTGCCATCACCTTGGGACAGGGGATATTCGATGAGCAGTTCTTC. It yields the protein CAITLGQGIFDEQFF.

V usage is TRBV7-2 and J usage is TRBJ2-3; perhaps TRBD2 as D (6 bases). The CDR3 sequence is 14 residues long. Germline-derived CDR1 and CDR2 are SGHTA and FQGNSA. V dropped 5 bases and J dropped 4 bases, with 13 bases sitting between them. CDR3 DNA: TGTGCCAGCAGCCCCTGGACGGGGGCAGATACGCAGTATTTT. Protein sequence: CASSPWTGADTQYF.

The CDR3 DNA reads as TGTGCCAGCAGTTTAGGTGGGGGCATATCCTACGAGCAGTACTTC. It is translated as CASSLGGGISYEQYF. The gene calls are TRBV28 and TRBJ2-7; the D gene is possibly TRBD1 (6 bases). The germline CDR1 and CDR2 sequences are MDHEN and SYDVKM. This CDR3 is 15 amino acids long. The ends were cut back, 2 bases at V and 1 base at J, with 12 bases in the middle. The full variable domain, in which reference TRBV28 and TRBJ2-7 provide the parts outside the CDR3, is DVKVTQSSRYLVKRTGEKVFLECVQDMDHENMFWYRQDPGLGLRLIYFSYDVKMKEKGDIPEGYSVSREKKERFSLILESASTNQTSMYLCASSLGGGISYEQYFGPGTRLTVT.

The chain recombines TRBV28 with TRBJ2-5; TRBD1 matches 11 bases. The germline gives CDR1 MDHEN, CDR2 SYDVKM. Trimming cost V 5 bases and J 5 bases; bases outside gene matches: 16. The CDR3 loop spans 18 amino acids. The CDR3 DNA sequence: TGTGCCAGCAGTCCGCGACCCGGGACAGGGGGAAGCTCGGAGACCCAGTACTTC. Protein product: CASSPRPGTGGSSETQYF.

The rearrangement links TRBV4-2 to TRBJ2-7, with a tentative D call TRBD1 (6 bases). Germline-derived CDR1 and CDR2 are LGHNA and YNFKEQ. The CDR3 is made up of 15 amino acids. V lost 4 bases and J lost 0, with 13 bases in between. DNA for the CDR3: TGTGCCAGCAGCCCTCGGACAGAGGGCTCCTACGAGCAGTACTTC. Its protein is CASSPRTEGSYEQYF.

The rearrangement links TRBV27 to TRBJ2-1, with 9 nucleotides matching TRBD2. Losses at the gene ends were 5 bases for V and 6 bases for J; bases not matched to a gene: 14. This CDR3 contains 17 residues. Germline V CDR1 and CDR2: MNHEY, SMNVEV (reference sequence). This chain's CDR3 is CASSPRGGGRAFNEQFF. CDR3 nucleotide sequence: TGTGCCAGCAGTCCAAGGGGGGGCGGGAGGGCCTTCAATGAGCAGTTCTTC.

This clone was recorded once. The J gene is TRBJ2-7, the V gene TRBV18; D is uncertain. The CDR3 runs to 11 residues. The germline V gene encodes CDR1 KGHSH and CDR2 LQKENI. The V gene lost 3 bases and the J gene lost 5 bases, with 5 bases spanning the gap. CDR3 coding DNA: TGTGCCAGCTCACCGGGCCACGAGCAGTACTTC. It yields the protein CASSPGHEQYF.

As DNA, the CDR3 is TGTGCCTGGAGTGTACGCTTCGGGTTTATGGTGGAGACCCAGTACTTC. Its protein product is CAWSVRFGFMVETQYF. The V call is TRBV30, the J call TRBJ2-5; unclear D gene. V was pared by 0 bases and J by 5 bases, with 19 bases between. CDR1 GTSNPN and CDR2 SVGIG come from the germline V gene (reference sequence). This CDR3 comprises 16 residues.

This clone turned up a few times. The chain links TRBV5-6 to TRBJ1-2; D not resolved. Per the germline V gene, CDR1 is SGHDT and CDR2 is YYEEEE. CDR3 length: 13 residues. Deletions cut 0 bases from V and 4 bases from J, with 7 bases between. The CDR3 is CASSLGGFYGYTF. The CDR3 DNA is TGTGCCAGCAGCTTGGGCGGTTTCTATGGCTACACCTTC.

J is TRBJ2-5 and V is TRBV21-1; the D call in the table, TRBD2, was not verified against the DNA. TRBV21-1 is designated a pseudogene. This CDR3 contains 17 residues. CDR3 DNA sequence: TGTGCCAGCAGCAAAGCTATACTAGCGGGGAAGCAAGAGACCCAGTACTTC. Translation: CASSKAILAGKQETQYF.

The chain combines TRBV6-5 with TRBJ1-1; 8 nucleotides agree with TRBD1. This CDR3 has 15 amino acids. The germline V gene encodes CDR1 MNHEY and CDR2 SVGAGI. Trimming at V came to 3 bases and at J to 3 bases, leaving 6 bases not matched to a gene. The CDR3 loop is CASSYTTGEDTEAFF. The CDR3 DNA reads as TGTGCCAGCAGTTATACGACAGGGGAGGACACTGAAGCTTTCTTT.

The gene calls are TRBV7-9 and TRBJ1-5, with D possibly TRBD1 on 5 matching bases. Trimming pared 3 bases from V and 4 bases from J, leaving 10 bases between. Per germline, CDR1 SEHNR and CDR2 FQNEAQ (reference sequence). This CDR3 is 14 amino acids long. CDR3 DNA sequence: TGTGCCAGCAGCTTTGGGACTGGGAATCAGCCCCAGCATTTT. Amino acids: CASSFGTGNQPQHF.

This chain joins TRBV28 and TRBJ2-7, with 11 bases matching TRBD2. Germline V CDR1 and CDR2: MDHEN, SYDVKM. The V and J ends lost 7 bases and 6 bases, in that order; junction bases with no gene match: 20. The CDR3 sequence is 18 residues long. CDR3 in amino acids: CASTRIGTSGSFVPEQYF. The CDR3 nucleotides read TGTGCCAGCACACGAATCGGGACTAGCGGCTCCTTTGTACCCGAGCAGTACTTC.

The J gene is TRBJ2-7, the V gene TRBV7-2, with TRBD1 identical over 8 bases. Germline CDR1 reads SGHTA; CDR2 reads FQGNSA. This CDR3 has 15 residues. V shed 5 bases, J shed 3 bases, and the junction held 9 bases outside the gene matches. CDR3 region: CASSLGTGGLYEQYF. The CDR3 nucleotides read TGTGCCAGCAGCCTTGGGACAGGAGGACTCTACGAGCAGTACTTC.

As DNA, the CDR3 is TGTGCCAGCAGCCCGCGGACAGGGAAGCGAGAGACCCAGTACTTC. Protein: CASSPRTGKRETQYF. The chain carries TRBV7-3 and TRBJ2-5, with TRBD1 matching 8 bases. The CDR3 is 15 residues long. CDR1 SGHTA and CDR2 FQGTGA come from the germline V gene. Unmatched junction bases numbered 9, after V lost 5 bases and J lost 4 bases.

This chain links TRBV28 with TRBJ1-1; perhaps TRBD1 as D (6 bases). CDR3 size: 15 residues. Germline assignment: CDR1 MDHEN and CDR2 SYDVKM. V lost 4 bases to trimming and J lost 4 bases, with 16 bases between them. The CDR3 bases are TGTGCCAGCAGTTCGTCTAGGGACATAGGCACTGAAGCTTTCTTT. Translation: CASSSSRDIGTEAFF.

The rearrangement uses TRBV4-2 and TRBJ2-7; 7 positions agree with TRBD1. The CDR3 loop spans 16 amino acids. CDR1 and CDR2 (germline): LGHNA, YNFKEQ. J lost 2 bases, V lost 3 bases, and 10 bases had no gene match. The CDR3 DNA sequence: TGTGCCAGCAGCCATCTCACCGGGACAGCCCCCTACGAGCAGTACTTC. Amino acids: CASSHLTGTAPYEQYF.

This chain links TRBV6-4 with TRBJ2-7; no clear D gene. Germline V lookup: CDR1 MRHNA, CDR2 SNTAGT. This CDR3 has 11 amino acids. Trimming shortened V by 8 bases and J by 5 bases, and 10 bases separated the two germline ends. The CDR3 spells CASGLSDEQYF. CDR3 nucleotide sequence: TGTGCCAGCGGCCTGTCTGACGAGCAGTACTTC.